This passage covers 25 T cell receptor beta chains from one sample sequenced in a study of blood T cells in healthy people across ages. The authors ran a second PCR of about 6 to 11 cycles using a sample-barcoded 5' primer and a J-beta primer mix. Each CDR3 protein is one row after TCRdb ran MiXCR on the 5' RACE reads. The sample lists roughly 700,000 distinct CDR3 sequences; less than 40% were seen once. The source material was blood. These receptors came from a woman aged 80 or over in good health.

This clonotype was counted between two and nine times. The chain uses TRBV30 and TRBJ1-2; TRBD1 matches at 10 bases. The J segment lost 1 base and the V segment lost 2 bases, leaving 10 bases of the junction unmatched. The CDR3 runs to 17 residues. CDR1 is GTSNPN and CDR2 is SVGIG in the germline V gene (reference sequence). DNA of the CDR3: TGTGCCTGGAGTCCACCCAATTGGACAGGGGGTAACTATGGCTACACCTTC. Protein product: CAWSPPNWTGGNYGYTF.

Ten or more counts support this clonotype. The V call is TRBV12-3 or TRBV12-4, the J call TRBJ2-7, with D perhaps TRBD1 or TRBD2 (5 bases each). The CDR3 runs to 15 residues. Between the trimmed V and J ends, which lost 5 bases and 0 bases, there was a span of 14 bases. CDR3 protein: CASSLGDLGSYEQYF. CDR3 bases: TGTGCCAGCAGTCTTGGGGACCTCGGCTCCTACGAGCAGTACTTC.

The gene calls are TRBV7-2 and TRBJ2-7; D unresolved. CDR1 SGHTA and CDR2 FQGNSA come from the germline V gene. The CDR3 sequence is 13 residues long. V dropped 7 bases and J dropped 4 bases, with 14 bases sitting between them. The CDR3 reads CASKQRAFYEQYF. The CDR3 nucleotides are TGTGCCAGCAAACAAAGGGCGTTTTACGAGCAGTACTTC.

This clonotype was seen only a few times. V usage is TRBV11-3 and J usage is TRBJ1-1, with 8 bases aligning to TRBD1. V was pared by 5 bases and J by 6 bases, with 8 bases of the junction left unmatched. The CDR3 totals 14 residues. Germline V gene sequence: CDR1 SGHNT, CDR2 YENEEA. DNA for the CDR3: TGTGCCAGCAGCGCGCAGGACAGGGTGGCTGAAGCTTTCTTT. Translated: CASSAQDRVAEAFF.

This chain uses TRBV11-2 with TRBJ2-3, with 8 bases aligning to TRBD1. With 6 bases clipped from V and 8 bases from J, the junction kept 13 bases outside the gene matches. Germline CDR1 is SGHAT and CDR2 is FQNNGV. The CDR3 contains 15 residues. In nucleotides, the CDR3 is TGTGCCAGCAGTAGCCGTGAGACAGGGGATGGTACGCAGTATTTT. Translation: CASSSRETGDGTQYF.

This clonotype was seen repeatedly, ten times or more. This sequence joins TRBV10-3 and TRBJ1-6; D unclear. CDR1 is ENHRY and CDR2 is SYGVKD in the germline V gene. V was cut by 9 bases and J by 6 bases, with 12 bases left in between. This CDR3 has 13 residues. The CDR3 region is CAISWQPNSPLHF. The CDR3 coding sequence is TGTGCCATATCGTGGCAGCCTAATTCACCCCTCCACTTT.

At least ten counts were recorded for this clonotype. This CDR3 is CSAGGTLGSPLHF. The CDR3 nucleotides are TGCAGTGCTGGGGGCACCCTGGGTTCACCCCTCCACTTT. The gene calls are TRBV20-1 and TRBJ1-6, with D tentatively TRBD1 (6 bases). Germline V gives CDR1 DFQATT, CDR2 SNEGSKA (reference sequence). V lost 5 bases and J 9 bases, leaving 14 bases between the germline ends. CDR3 length: 13 residues.

Notes on this clonotype: The conserved final phenylalanine or tryptophan is absent from the CDR3, which likely points to a read error. V gene TRBV4-3 combines with J gene TRBJ1-1, with TRBD1 matching over 12 bases. Germline V lookup: CDR1 LGHNA, CDR2 YSLEER. The CDR3 has 17 residues. Trimming cost V 4 bases and J 3 bases; bases outside gene matches: 9. CDR3 protein: CASSPEGTGGWDTEAFC. In DNA, the CDR3 is TGCGCCAGCAGCCCGGAGGGGACAGGGGGCTGGGACACTGAAGCTTTCTGT.

V and J are TRBV6-5 and TRBJ1-1; D gene uncertain. Germline CDR1 MNHEY, CDR2 SVGAGI. V lost 9 bases and J lost 1, with 15 bases in between. This CDR3 comprises 14 residues. CDR3 sequence: CASWLAAANTEAFF. DNA for the CDR3: TGTGCCAGTTGGTTGGCAGCAGCGAACACTGAAGCTTTCTTT.

The sample holds many counts of this clonotype. The chain employs TRBV29-1 and TRBJ2-2; TRBD1 agrees at 11 bases. After removal of 6 bases from V and 4 bases from J, the junction contained 7 bases not matched to a gene. CDR3 size: 15 residues. The germline V gene encodes CDR1 SQVTM and CDR2 ANQGSEA. The CDR3 DNA follows: TGCAGCGTCGCTGCCGGGACAGGGGGCACCGGGGAGCTGTTTTTT. This encodes CSVAAGTGGTGELFF.

Worth noting for this clonotype: This sequence may be a read error, since a much larger clone differs from it by one base. This chain joins TRBV29-1 and TRBJ1-2; no firm D call. The CDR3 is made up of 12 amino acids. The germline V gene encodes CDR1 SQVTM and CDR2 ANQGSEA. The CDR3 spells CGVEQVESGYTF. CDR3 DNA sequence: TGCGGCGTTGAACAAGTCGAGAGTGGCTACACCTTC.

This clonotype has ten or more counts. The J gene is TRBJ2-7, the V gene TRBV28, with D perhaps TRBD1 (6 bases). Germline V gene data show CDR1 as MDHEN and CDR2 as SYDVKM. This CDR3 region has 16 residues. V was clipped by 1 base and J by 6 bases, with 19 bases between them. CDR3 protein: CASSLFEAGDRREQYF. In DNA, the CDR3 is TGTGCCAGCAGTTTATTTGAGGCAGGGGATCGGCGCGAGCAGTACTTC.

The V and J genes are TRBV20-1 and TRBJ1-5; D is uncertain. This CDR3 is 16 amino acids long. Germline V gene data show CDR1 as DFQATT and CDR2 as SNEGSKA (reference sequence). V lost 2 bases and J lost 3, with 17 bases in between. The CDR3 DNA follows: TGCAGTGCTAGATTATTGGCGGCTGCGTCCAATCAGCCCCAGCATTTT. Translating gives CSARLLAAASNQPQHF.

The rearrangement joins TRBV15 to TRBJ1-1; 8 nucleotides align to TRBD1. This CDR3 contains 13 residues. V trimming: 6 bases; J trimming: 3 bases; junction bases outside the gene matches: 3. Germline CDR1 reads LNHNV; CDR2 reads YYDKDF (reference sequence). The CDR3 nucleotides read TGTGCCACCAGTGCGGACAGGGACACTGAAGCTTTCTTT. It codes for CATSADRDTEAFF.

This clonotype was seen at least ten times. The chain couples TRBV7-2 to TRBJ2-3, with 13 bases that match TRBD2. Germline CDR1 and CDR2: SGHTA and FQGNSA. This CDR3 is built from 17 residues. V was clipped by 0 bases and J by 9 bases; unmatched bases: 9. CDR3 in DNA: TGTGCCAGCAGCTTAGCGGAAACTAGCGGGGGGGCGAGGACGCAGTATTTT. Amino acids: CASSLAETSGGARTQYF.

This clonotype was recorded once. The J gene is TRBJ1-5, the V gene TRBV6-5, with a possible D match to TRBD1 (5 bases). This CDR3 spans 16 amino acids. V gave up 6 bases and J gave up 4 bases, with 19 bases separating them. Germline lookup yields CDR1 MNHEY and CDR2 SVGAGI. The CDR3 loop reads CASSQGLRSGNQPQHF. The CDR3 bases are TGTGCCAGCAGCCAGGGATTGAGGTCGGGAAATCAGCCCCAGCATTTT.

This clonotype was counted a single time. The rearrangement links TRBV6-5 to TRBJ2-3; D possibly corresponds to TRBD1 (5 bases). Trimming removed 0 bases at V and 1 base at J, with 11 bases between. This CDR3 comprises 16 residues. The germline V gene has CDR1 MNHEY and CDR2 SVGAGI. The CDR3 is CASSYSGVLRTDTQYF. The CDR3 DNA sequence: TGTGCCAGCAGTTACTCAGGGGTACTACGCACAGATACGCAGTATTTT.

The CDR3 sequence is CSARDPPGAQPQHF. CDR3 coding DNA: TGCAGTGCTAGAGATCCTCCCGGGGCGCAGCCCCAGCATTTT. The chain combines TRBV20-1 with TRBJ1-5; perhaps TRBD1 as D (5 bases). The CDR3 sequence is 14 residues long. Deletions cut 0 bases from V and 7 bases from J, with 13 bases between. Per germline, CDR1 DFQATT and CDR2 SNEGSKA (reference sequence).

This clonotype was picked up many times. The V call is TRBV7-3, the J call TRBJ2-7, with D perhaps TRBD1 (6 bases). Germline V gene lookup returns CDR1 SGHTA and CDR2 FQGTGA. The V and J ends lost 1 base and 2 bases respectively, with 12 bases between them. The CDR3 extends over 15 amino acids. DNA of the CDR3: TGTGCCAGCAGCTTAAGATCGGGACAACCCTACGAGCAGTACTTC. Its protein product is CASSLRSGQPYEQYF.

Many counts were recorded for this clonotype. The J gene is TRBJ2-5, the V gene TRBV3-1, with D possibly matching TRBD1 (5 bases). Trimming stripped 0 bases from V and 4 bases from J, with 12 bases between. Germline CDR1 LGHDT, CDR2 YNNKEL (reference sequence). This CDR3 has 15 residues. The chain's CDR3 is CASSQDAGMRETQYF. CDR3 nucleotides: TGTGCCAGCAGCCAAGACGCAGGGATGCGAGAGACCCAGTACTTC.

This clonotype was detected ten times or more. This chain joins TRBV18 and TRBJ2-7, with D perhaps TRBD1 (6 bases). The CDR3 runs to 14 residues. The V gene lost 1 base and the J gene lost 6 bases, with 13 bases spanning the gap. CDR1 and CDR2 from the germline V gene are KGHSH and LQKENI. CDR3 protein: CASSPQPTGSEQYF. The DNA for the CDR3 is TGTGCCAGCTCACCACAACCGACAGGTAGCGAGCAGTACTTC. Combining the CDR3 with reference TRBV18 and TRBJ2-7 gives the whole variable domain NAGVMQNPRHLVRRRGQEARLRCSPMKGHSHVYWYRQLPEEGLKFMVYLQKENIIDESGMPKERFSAEFPKEGPSILRIQQVVRGDSAAYFCASSPQPTGSEQYFGPGTRLTVT.

For this clonotype: A much more abundant neighbour one base away suggests this may be a read error. The chain uses TRBV7-7 and TRBJ2-1; D could derive from TRBD1 or TRBD2 (5 bases each). The tail of the sequence fits TRBJ2-7 better, so the J call may be wrong. The CDR3 contains 16 residues. From germline, CDR1 is SSHAT and CDR2 FNYEAQ (reference sequence). The CDR3 region is CASSPGPGTTSNEQYF. The CDR3 DNA sequence: TGTGCCAGCAGCCCAGGACCCGGGACGACTTCGAATGAGCAGTACTTC.

This clonotype was found many times. The CDR3 DNA reads as TGTGCCAGCAGCTTTAGGCAGGGAATAGGATATGGCTACACCTTC. Residues: CASSFRQGIGYGYTF. V is TRBV5-6 and J is TRBJ1-2, with a tentative D call TRBD1 (5 bases). The germline V gene encodes CDR1 SGHDT and CDR2 YYEEEE. Trimming shortened V by 2 bases and J by 5 bases, and 16 bases separated the two germline ends. CDR3 length equals 15 residues.

The gene calls are TRBV7-9 and TRBJ2-6; D is unresolved. Trimming took 2 bases from V and 0 from J, leaving 8 bases between them. The CDR3 sequence is 16 residues long. Germline loops: CDR1 SEHNR, CDR2 FQNEAQ (reference sequence). The CDR3 here is CASSLFKGSGANVLTF. The CDR3 DNA reads TGTGCCAGCAGCTTATTCAAGGGCTCTGGGGCCAACGTCCTGACTTTC.

Ten or more counts support this clonotype. This rearrangement joins TRBV6-1 to TRBJ2-4, with 8 positions matching TRBD1. V trimming: 8 bases; J trimming: 0 bases; junction bases outside the gene matches: 12. The V gene's germline CDR1 is MNHNS and CDR2 SASEGT. The CDR3 consists of 17 residues. The CDR3: CASRVNTGGKAKNIQYF. Here the CDR3 DNA reads TGTGCCAGCCGCGTCAATACAGGGGGTAAAGCCAAAAACATTCAGTACTTC.